What follows are 27 T cell receptor beta chains derived from one specimen sequenced in a study of human T cells and chemical hapten exposure. Time point described: patch test 1, 2 weeks after DPC sensitization. Treatment of the sample: therapeutic diphenylcyclopropenone sensitization with weekly scalp DPC. TCRdb ran MiXCR on the RACE reads and lists one entry per CDR3 protein. The sample consists of about 120,000 distinct CDR3 sequences, 12% of them appearing once. Source: whole blood, taken in connection with sensitization to the hapten diphenylcyclopropenone (DPC). The receptors derive from a woman in her 50s with alopecia areata. Some clones in this sample may be carry-over from other donors' samples.

This clonotype was counted many times. V is TRBV15 and J is TRBJ2-5; either TRBD1 or TRBD2 may fit D (5 bases each). V shed 0 bases and J shed 5 bases, with 10 bases lying between them. Per the germline V gene, CDR1 is LNHNV and CDR2 is YYDKDF (reference sequence). CDR3 length equals 14 residues. The CDR3 DNA is TGTGCCACCAGCAGAGATGGGGGTTTCGAGACCCAGTACTTC. This translates into CATSRDGGFETQYF.

This clonotype was seen many times. V usage is TRBV7-8 and J usage is TRBJ2-5; 7 positions agree with TRBD2. Germline trimming cut 5 bases from V and 1 base from J; bases unmatched to any gene: 10. Germline lookup yields CDR1 SGHVS and CDR2 FQNEAQ. The CDR3 has 16 amino acids. CDR3 bases: TGTGCCAGCAGCCTCCCTCCAGCTAGCGGCCAAGAGACCCAGTACTTC. Residues: CASSLPPASGQETQYF.

The chain carries TRBV12-3 or TRBV12-4 and TRBJ1-1; perhaps TRBD1 as D (6 bases). V lost 3 bases and J 4 bases, leaving 15 bases between the germline ends. The CDR3 spans 15 residues. The CDR3 sequence is CASSFLGARGTEAFF. CDR3 coding DNA: TGTGCCAGCAGTTTTCTGGGGGCGCGGGGCACTGAAGCTTTCTTT.

This clonotype was seen at least ten times. The chain is built from TRBV5-1 and TRBJ2-7; TRBD2 agrees at 12 bases. CDR3 length: 16 amino acids. The J segment lost 4 bases and the V segment lost 2 bases, leaving 7 bases of the junction unmatched. Germline CDR1 and CDR2: SGHRS and YFSETQ. The CDR3 coding sequence is TGCGCCAGCAGCTTTCTGACTAGCGGGAGAATGTACGAGCAGTACTTC. Its protein product is CASSFLTSGRMYEQYF.

The chain links TRBV12-3 or TRBV12-4 to TRBJ1-6; 9 bases are shared with TRBD1. V dropped 6 bases and J dropped 8; count of bases not matched to a gene: 5. This CDR3 region has 14 residues. CDR3 sequence: CASSWGQGDSPLHF. The CDR3 DNA reads TGTGCCAGCAGCTGGGGACAGGGAGATTCACCCCTCCACTTT.

This clonotype was seen many times. The genes are TRBV7-9 and TRBJ2-6; D is unclear. CDR3 length equals 15 residues. V gave up 1 base and J gave up 0 bases, with 4 bases separating them. Germline CDR1 and CDR2: SEHNR and FQNEAQ (reference sequence). The CDR3 sequence: CASSLEGSGANVLTF. The CDR3 coding sequence is TGTGCCAGCAGCTTAGAAGGCTCTGGGGCCAACGTCCTGACTTTC.

This clonotype was detected many times. The CDR3 loop is CASSPYSTVGNQPQHF. The CDR3 DNA reads TGTGCCAGCAGCCCCTACTCAACAGTGGGCAATCAGCCCCAGCATTTT. The V call is TRBV3-1, the J call TRBJ1-5; no clear D. With 4 bases removed from V and 2 bases from J, the gap between germline ends came to 15 bases. Germline V gives CDR1 LGHDT, CDR2 YNNKEL (reference sequence). This CDR3 is built from 16 residues.

This clonotype was picked up a small number of times. The chain uses TRBV28 and TRBJ2-1; the D gene is possibly TRBD2 (6 bases). CDR1 and CDR2 (germline): MDHEN, SYDVKM. Trimming pared 7 bases from V and 6 bases from J, leaving 13 bases between. The CDR3 has 13 amino acids. The CDR3 protein is CASTNPGVNEQFF. Here the CDR3 DNA reads TGTGCCAGCACCAACCCGGGGGTCAATGAGCAGTTCTTC.

Ten or more counts support this clonotype. The chain has TRBV5-1 and TRBJ1-1, with D hard to call. Trimming removed 5 bases at V and 0 bases at J, with 17 bases between. The CDR3 is made up of 16 amino acids. Germline V gene data show CDR1 as SGHRS and CDR2 as YFSETQ. CDR3 sequence (DNA): TGCGCCAGCAGAAATCAGCTACGGCAGATGAACACTGAAGCTTTCTTT. Translated: CASRNQLRQMNTEAFF.

CDR3 bases: TGTGCCAGCAGTTCACAGGGGACGGTTGAAGCTTTCTTT. As protein: CASSSQGTVEAFF. The chain couples TRBV6-2 or TRBV6-3 to TRBJ1-1; 7 bases align to TRBD1. J lost 7 bases, V lost 4 bases, and 6 bases had no gene match. From germline, CDR1 is MNHEY and CDR2 SVGEGT. CDR3 length: 13 residues.

The sample holds a few counts of this clonotype. The rearrangement links TRBV5-5 to TRBJ2-5; no clear D. Trimming pared 4 bases from V and 4 bases from J, leaving 8 bases between. The CDR3 consists of 12 residues. Looked up from germline, CDR1 is SGHKS and CDR2 is YYEKEE (reference sequence). Written as DNA, the CDR3 is TGTGCCAGCAGCCCCCGGCTAGAGACCCAGTACTTC. This translates into CASSPRLETQYF.

This clonotype showed up just a few times. In DNA form, the CDR3 reads TGTGCCATCAGTCCCGGGACTAGCGGGGGGAAGTATGATACGCAGTATTTT. Translation: CAISPGTSGGKYDTQYF. The J gene is TRBJ2-3, the V gene TRBV10-3; TRBD2 matches 15 bases. The CDR3 is 17 amino acids. The trim removed 5 bases at V and 6 bases at J, leaving 9 bases unmatched. Germline-derived CDR1 and CDR2 are ENHRY and SYGVKD.

This clonotype showed up many times. This chain joins TRBV12-3 or TRBV12-4 and TRBJ1-5; D unresolved. The length of the CDR3 is 13 residues. V was trimmed by 6 bases and J by 2 bases, leaving 8 bases between them. The CDR3 here is CASRTGGNQPQHF. The CDR3, as DNA: TGTGCCAGCAGGACTGGGGGCAATCAGCCCCAGCATTTT.

The chain recombines TRBV20-1 with TRBJ2-2, with 11 nucleotides matching TRBD1. The CDR3 is made up of 14 amino acids. Germline-derived CDR1 and CDR2 are DFQATT and SNEGSKA (reference sequence). The V segment lost 3 bases and the J segment 5 bases; nucleotides outside the gene matches: 2. Here the CDR3 reads CSASGTGGTGELFF. As DNA, the CDR3 is TGCAGTGCTAGTGGGACAGGGGGGACCGGGGAGCTGTTTTTT.

The chain has TRBV7-2 and TRBJ1-2, with D tentatively TRBD1 (5 bases). CDR3 length equals 14 residues. CDR1 and CDR2 (germline): SGHTA, FQGNSA. Trimming shortened V by 6 bases and J by 3 bases, and 14 bases separated the two germline ends. CDR3 region: CASRLGAEDYGYTF. The CDR3 DNA is TGTGCCAGCAGACTAGGGGCGGAGGACTATGGCTACACCTTC.

This clonotype has more than one count but fewer than ten. The rearrangement uses TRBV7-9 and TRBJ2-7; 10 bases line up with TRBD2. The CDR3 extends over 15 amino acids. V was pared by 5 bases and J by 2 bases, with 6 bases of the junction left unmatched. CDR1 is SEHNR, CDR2 FQNEAQ, per germline (reference sequence). This CDR3 reads CASSTWTSGAYEQYF. In nucleotides, the CDR3 is TGTGCCAGCAGCACTTGGACTAGCGGAGCCTACGAGCAGTACTTC. Filled out from reference TRBV7-9 and TRBJ2-7, the complete variable domain reads DTGVSQNPRHKITKRGQNVTFRCDPISEHNRLYWYRQTLGQGPEFLTYFQNEAQLEKSRLLSDRFSAERPKGSFSTLEIQRTEQGDSAMYLCASSTWTSGAYEQYFGPGTRLTVT.

The chain has TRBV18 and TRBJ2-5, with 7 bases lining up with TRBD2. The CDR3 has 17 amino acids. CDR1 and CDR2 (germline): KGHSH, LQKENI. V trimming: 2 bases; J trimming: 4 bases; junction bases outside the gene matches: 13. CDR3 coding DNA: TGTGCCAGCTCACCAAATCAGATGAGAGGGAGGGGAGAGACCCAGTACTTC. This sequence encodes CASSPNQMRGRGETQYF.

Ten or more counts support this clonotype. The chain employs TRBV29-1 and TRBJ1-2, with a tentative D call TRBD1 (5 bases). There are 11 residues in the CDR3. V lost 5 bases to trimming and J lost 8 bases, with 12 bases between them. Germline CDR1 SQVTM, CDR2 ANQGSEA. CDR3 in amino acids: CSVTPGEGYTF. CDR3 DNA sequence: TGCAGCGTTACGCCGGGGGAAGGCTACACCTTC.

This chain connects TRBV20-1 to TRBJ2-2; D possibly matches TRBD1 or TRBD2 (5 bases each). The CDR3 totals 14 residues. V shed 1 base and J shed 5 bases, with 11 bases lying between them. CDR1 is DFQATT, CDR2 SNEGSKA, per germline (reference sequence). The CDR3 region has the DNA TGCAGTGCTAGAGCGGGGCGTGGAACCGGGGAGCTGTTTTTT. This codes for CSARAGRGTGELFF.

This clonotype was seen ten or more times. This chain joins TRBV12-3 or TRBV12-4 and TRBJ2-7; weak D call: TRBD2 (6 bases). The V gene lost 3 bases and the J gene lost 6 bases, with 12 bases spanning the gap. The CDR3 totals 13 residues. CDR3 in DNA: TGTGCCAGCAGTTTCCGAGGCGGGGTCGAGCAGTACTTC. Encoded protein: CASSFRGGVEQYF.

The V call is TRBV4-1, the J call TRBJ2-7; D assignment may be TRBD1 or TRBD2 (6 bases each). The V and J ends lost 5 bases and 5 bases respectively, with 19 bases between them. The CDR3 consists of 15 residues. The germline CDR1 and CDR2 sequences are MGHRA and YSYEKL. CDR3 sequence (DNA): TGCGCCAGCAGCTACGGAGGGCACAGGGTCCACGAGCAGTACTTC. Encoded protein: CASSYGGHRVHEQYF.

This clonotype came up many times. V usage is TRBV10-2 and J usage is TRBJ2-7, with a tentative D call TRBD2 (5 bases). Trimming pared 7 bases from V and 1 base from J, leaving 11 bases between. Germline V gives CDR1 WSHSY, CDR2 SAAADI. This CDR3 has 13 amino acids. CDR3 DNA sequence: TGCGCCAGCATGAGGGATACATCCTACGAGCAGTACTTC. Its protein product is CASMRDTSYEQYF.

This clonotype has more than one count but fewer than ten. J is TRBJ2-3 and V is TRBV7-2; no clear D. Germline lookup yields CDR1 SGHTA and CDR2 FQGNSA. Trimming removed 5 bases at V and 7 bases at J, with 10 bases between. This CDR3 has 12 residues. The CDR3 protein is CASSPSANTQYF. In nucleotides, the CDR3 is TGTGCCAGCAGCCCATCCGCCAATACGCAGTATTTT.

V usage is TRBV5-5 and J usage is TRBJ2-1; 10 positions match TRBD1. There are 15 residues in the CDR3. The ends lost 2 bases at V and 7 bases at J; junction bases unmatched: 6. The germline gives CDR1 SGHKS, CDR2 YYEKEE (reference sequence). The CDR3 region has the DNA TGTGCCAGCAGCTTAGGGACAGGGGCGGGGAATGAGCAGTTCTTC. It yields the protein CASSLGTGAGNEQFF.

This clonotype was recorded many times. The genes are TRBV7-2 and TRBJ2-7; 14 positions agree with TRBD2. V was pared by 1 base and J by 7 bases, with 9 bases of the junction left unmatched. The V gene's germline CDR1 is SGHTA and CDR2 FQGNSA. This CDR3 contains 17 residues. The CDR3 sequence is CASSLVTGTSGGQEQYF. CDR3 DNA: TGTGCCAGCAGCTTAGTTACAGGGACTAGCGGGGGCCAGGAGCAGTACTTC.

This clonotype was observed a few times. The chain employs TRBV10-2 and TRBJ2-3; D unclear. The germline gives CDR1 WSHSY, CDR2 SAAADI. V was pared by 8 bases and J by 3 bases, with 9 bases between. The CDR3 runs 12 residues. CDR3 DNA: TGCGCCAGCGAAGACGGGACAGATACGCAGTATTTT. This gives the protein CASEDGTDTQYF.

This clonotype has a count of ten or more. The rearrangement links TRBV19 to TRBJ2-1; 8 nucleotides agree with TRBD1. The CDR3 length is 15 residues. J lost 7 bases, V lost 3 bases, and 8 bases had no gene match. Germline V gene sequence: CDR1 LNHDA, CDR2 SQIVND (reference sequence). CDR3 in DNA: TGTGCCAGTAGTATTTTGGACAGGGCCGAGAATGAGCAGTTCTTC. Its translation is CASSILDRAENEQFF. The full variable domain, with the rest looked up from reference TRBV19 and TRBJ2-1, is DGGITQSPKYLFRKEGQNVTLSCEQNLNHDAMYWYRQDPGQGLRLIYYSQIVNDFQKGDIAEGYSVSREKKESFPLTVTSAQKNPTAFYLCASSILDRAENEQFFGPGTRLTVL.